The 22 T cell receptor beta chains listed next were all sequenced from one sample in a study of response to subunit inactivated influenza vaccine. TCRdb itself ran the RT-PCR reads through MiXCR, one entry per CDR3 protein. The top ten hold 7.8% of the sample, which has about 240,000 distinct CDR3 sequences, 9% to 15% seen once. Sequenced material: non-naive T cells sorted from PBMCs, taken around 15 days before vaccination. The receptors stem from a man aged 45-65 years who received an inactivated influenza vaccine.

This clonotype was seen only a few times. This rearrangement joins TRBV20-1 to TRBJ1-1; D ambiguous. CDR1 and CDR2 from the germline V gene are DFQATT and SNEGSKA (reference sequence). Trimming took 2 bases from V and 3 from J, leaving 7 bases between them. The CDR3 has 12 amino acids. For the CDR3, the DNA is TGCAGTGCTAGACCGACTCACACTGAAGCTTTCTTT. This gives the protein CSARPTHTEAFF.

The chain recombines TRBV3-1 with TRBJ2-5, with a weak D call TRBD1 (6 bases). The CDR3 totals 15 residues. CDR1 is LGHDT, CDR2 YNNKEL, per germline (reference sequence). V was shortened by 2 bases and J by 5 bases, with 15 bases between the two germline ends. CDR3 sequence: CASSQNHRVEETQYF. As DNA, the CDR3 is TGTGCCAGCAGCCAAAATCACAGGGTGGAGGAGACCCAGTACTTC.

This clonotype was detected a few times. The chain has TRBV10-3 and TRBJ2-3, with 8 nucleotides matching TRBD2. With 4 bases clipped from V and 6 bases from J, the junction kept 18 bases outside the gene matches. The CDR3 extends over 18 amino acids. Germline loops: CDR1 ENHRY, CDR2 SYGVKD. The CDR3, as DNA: TGTGCCATCAGTGGAATGGTGGCTAGCGGGCCCCTCGGGGATACGCAGTATTTT. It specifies CAISGMVASGPLGDTQYF.

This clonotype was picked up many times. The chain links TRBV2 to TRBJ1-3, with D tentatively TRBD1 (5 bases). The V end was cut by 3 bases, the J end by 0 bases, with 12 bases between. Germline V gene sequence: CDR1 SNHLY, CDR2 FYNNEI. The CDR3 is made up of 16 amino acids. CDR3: CASSEGRPVSGNTIYF. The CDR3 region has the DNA TGTGCCAGCAGTGAGGGACGTCCAGTCTCTGGAAACACCATATATTTT. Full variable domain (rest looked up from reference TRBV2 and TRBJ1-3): EPEVTQTPSHQVTQMGQEVILRCVPISNHLYFYWYRQILGQKVEFLVSFYNNEISEKSEIFDDQFSVERPDGSNFTLKIRSTKLEDSAMYFCASSEGRPVSGNTIYFGEGSWLTVV.

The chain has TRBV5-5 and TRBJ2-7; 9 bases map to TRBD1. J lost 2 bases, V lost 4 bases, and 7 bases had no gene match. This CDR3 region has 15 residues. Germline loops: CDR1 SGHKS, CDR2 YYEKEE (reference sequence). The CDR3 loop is CASSPGQGLTYEQYF. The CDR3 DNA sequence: TGTGCCAGCAGCCCCGGACAGGGGTTGACCTACGAGCAGTACTTC.

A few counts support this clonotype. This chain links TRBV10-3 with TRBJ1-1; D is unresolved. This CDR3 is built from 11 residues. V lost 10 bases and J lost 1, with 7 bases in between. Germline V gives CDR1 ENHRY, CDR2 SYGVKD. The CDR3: CATRENTEAFF. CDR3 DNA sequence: TGTGCCACTCGGGAGAACACTGAAGCTTTCTTT.

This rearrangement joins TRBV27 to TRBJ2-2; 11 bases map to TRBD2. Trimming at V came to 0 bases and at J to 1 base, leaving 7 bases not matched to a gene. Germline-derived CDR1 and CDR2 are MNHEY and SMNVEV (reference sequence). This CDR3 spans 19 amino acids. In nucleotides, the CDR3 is TGTGCCAGCAGTTTATCTATCGGAACTAGCGGGAGGAACACCGGGGAGCTGTTTTTT. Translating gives CASSLSIGTSGRNTGELFF.

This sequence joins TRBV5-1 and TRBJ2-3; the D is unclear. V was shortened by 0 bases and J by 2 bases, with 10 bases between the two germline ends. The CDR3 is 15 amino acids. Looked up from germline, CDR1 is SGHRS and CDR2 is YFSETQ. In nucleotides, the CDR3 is TGCGCCAGCAGCTTGGTAGGGCATAACACAGATACGCAGTATTTT. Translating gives CASSLVGHNTDTQYF.

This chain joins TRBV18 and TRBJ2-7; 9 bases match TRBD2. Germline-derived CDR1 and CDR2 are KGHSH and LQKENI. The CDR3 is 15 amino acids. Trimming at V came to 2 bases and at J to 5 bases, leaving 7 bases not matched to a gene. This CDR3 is CASSPGVSGSHEQYF. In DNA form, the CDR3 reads TGTGCCAGCTCACCAGGGGTTAGCGGGAGCCACGAGCAGTACTTC.

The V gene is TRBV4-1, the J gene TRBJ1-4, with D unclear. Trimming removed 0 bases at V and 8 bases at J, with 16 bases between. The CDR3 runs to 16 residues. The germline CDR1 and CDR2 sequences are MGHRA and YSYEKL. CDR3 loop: CASSQDGSRRREKLFF. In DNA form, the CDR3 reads TGCGCCAGCAGCCAAGATGGTAGTCGCAGGAGGGAAAAACTGTTTTTT.

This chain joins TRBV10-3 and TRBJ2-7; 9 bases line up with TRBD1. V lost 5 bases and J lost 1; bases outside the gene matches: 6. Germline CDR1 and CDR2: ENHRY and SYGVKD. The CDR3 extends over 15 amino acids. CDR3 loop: CAISPGQGASYEQYF. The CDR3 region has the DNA TGTGCCATCAGTCCGGGACAGGGAGCATCCTACGAGCAGTACTTC.

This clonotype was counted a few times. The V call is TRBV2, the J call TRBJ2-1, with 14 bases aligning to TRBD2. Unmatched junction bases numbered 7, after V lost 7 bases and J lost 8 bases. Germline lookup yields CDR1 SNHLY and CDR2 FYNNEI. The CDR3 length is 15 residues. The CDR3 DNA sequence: TGTGCCAGCACCAGACGGACTAGCGGGAGGCATGAGCAGTTCTTC. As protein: CASTRRTSGRHEQFF.

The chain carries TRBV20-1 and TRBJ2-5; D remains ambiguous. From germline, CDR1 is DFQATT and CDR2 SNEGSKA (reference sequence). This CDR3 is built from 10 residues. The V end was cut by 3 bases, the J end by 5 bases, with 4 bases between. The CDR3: CSASEETQYF. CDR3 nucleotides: TGCAGTGCTAGCGAGGAGACCCAGTACTTC.

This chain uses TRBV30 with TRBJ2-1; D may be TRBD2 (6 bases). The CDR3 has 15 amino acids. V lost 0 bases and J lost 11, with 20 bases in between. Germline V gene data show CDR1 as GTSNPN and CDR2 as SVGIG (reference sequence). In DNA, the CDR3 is TGTGCCTGGAGTGTACGCCGACGGGAGCAAATAAAGCAGTTCTTC. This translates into CAWSVRRREQIKQFF.

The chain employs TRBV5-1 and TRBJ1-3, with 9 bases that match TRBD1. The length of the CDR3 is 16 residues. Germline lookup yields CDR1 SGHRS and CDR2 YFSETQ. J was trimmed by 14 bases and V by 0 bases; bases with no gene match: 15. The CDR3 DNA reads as TGCGCCAGCAGCTTGGAGGGACAGGGTCAACTCCAGACCGTATATTTT. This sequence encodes CASSLEGQGQLQTVYF.

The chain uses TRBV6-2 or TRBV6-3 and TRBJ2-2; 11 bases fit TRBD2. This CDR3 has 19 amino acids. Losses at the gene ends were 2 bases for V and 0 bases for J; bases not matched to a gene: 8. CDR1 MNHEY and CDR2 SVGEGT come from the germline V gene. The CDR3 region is CASSYPLSGRGSNTGELFF. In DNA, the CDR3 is TGTGCCAGCAGTTACCCCCTTAGCGGGAGGGGGTCGAACACCGGGGAGCTGTTTTTT.

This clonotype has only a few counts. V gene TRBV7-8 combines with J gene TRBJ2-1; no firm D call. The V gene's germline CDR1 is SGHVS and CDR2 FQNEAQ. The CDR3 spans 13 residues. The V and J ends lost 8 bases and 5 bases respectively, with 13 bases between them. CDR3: CASRREANNEQFF. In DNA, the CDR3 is TGTGCCAGCCGCAGAGAGGCTAACAATGAGCAGTTCTTC.

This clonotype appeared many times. The CDR3 protein is CSAVLAGLEYEQYF. The CDR3 DNA is TGCAGCGCCGTACTAGCGGGGCTGGAGTACGAGCAGTACTTC. This sequence joins TRBV29-1 and TRBJ2-7; 10 bases align to TRBD2. J gave up 4 bases and V 7 bases, and 10 bases lay outside the gene matches. The CDR3 is 14 amino acids. Germline CDR1 reads SQVTM; CDR2 reads ANQGSEA.

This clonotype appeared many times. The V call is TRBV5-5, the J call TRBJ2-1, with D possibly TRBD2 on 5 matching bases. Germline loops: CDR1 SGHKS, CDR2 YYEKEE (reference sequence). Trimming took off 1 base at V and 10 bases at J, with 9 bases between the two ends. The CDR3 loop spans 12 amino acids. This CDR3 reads CASSLWEREQFF. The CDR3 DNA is TGTGCCAGCAGCTTGTGGGAGAGGGAGCAGTTCTTC.

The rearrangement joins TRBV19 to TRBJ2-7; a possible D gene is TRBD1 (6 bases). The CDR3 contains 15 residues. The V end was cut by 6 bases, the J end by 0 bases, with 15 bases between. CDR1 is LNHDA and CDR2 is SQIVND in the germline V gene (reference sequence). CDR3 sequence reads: CASSISGGHSYEQYF. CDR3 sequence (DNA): TGTGCCAGTAGCATATCTGGGGGACACTCCTACGAGCAGTACTTC.

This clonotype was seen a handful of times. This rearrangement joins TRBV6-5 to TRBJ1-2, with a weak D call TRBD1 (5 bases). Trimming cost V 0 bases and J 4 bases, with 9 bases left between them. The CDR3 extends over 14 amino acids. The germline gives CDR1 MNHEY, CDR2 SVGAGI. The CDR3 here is CASSYSQASYGYTF. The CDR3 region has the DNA TGTGCCAGCAGTTACTCACAGGCTTCCTATGGCTACACCTTC.

In DNA form, the CDR3 reads TGTGCCAGCAGCATTGGACAGGGGTCCTATAATTCACCCCTCCACTTT. Translation: CASSIGQGSYNSPLHF. The chain has TRBV7-2 and TRBJ1-6; 9 positions agree with TRBD1. J lost 1 base, V lost 5 bases, and 3 bases had no gene match. The CDR3 length is 16 residues. Germline V lookup: CDR1 SGHTA, CDR2 FQGNSA.